These 22 T cell receptor beta chains came from one sample sequenced in a study of siplizumab effects on memory and regulatory T cells. Sequencing was performed with immunoSEQ multiplex PCR; in TCRdb, only in-frame clones are kept and a portion is missing. This sample has about 110,000 clones, with roughly 92% found just once. The source material was CD4+ T cells sorted from blood. The origin of the receptors is a human donor in good health.

The chain employs TRBV25-1 and TRBJ1-5; D unresolved. V was clipped by 5 bases and J by 7 bases, with 12 bases between them. Germline-derived CDR1 and CDR2 are MGHDK and SYGVNS. The CDR3 runs 13 residues. CDR3 region: CASSSTLGQPQHF. The CDR3 region has the DNA TGTGCCAGCAGTTCTACTTTGGGGCAGCCCCAGCATTTT.

On this clone itself: The same CDR3 can be traced to other DNA sequences in this sample. This chain connects TRBV14 to TRBJ2-7, with a possible D match to TRBD2 (6 bases). CDR3 length: 16 residues. Germline CDR1 SGHDN, CDR2 FVKESK. V was trimmed by 4 bases and J by 4 bases, leaving 20 bases between them. CDR3 protein: CASSLQGGRVRYEQYF. The CDR3 DNA reads TGTGCCAGCAGCCTCCAGGGAGGCAGGGTGAGATACGAGCAGTACTTC.

The V and J genes are TRBV7-9 and TRBJ1-1, with 7 bases lining up with TRBD1. This CDR3 is built from 12 residues. The germline CDR1 and CDR2 sequences are SEHNR and FQNEAQ (reference sequence). The ends lost 6 bases at V and 10 bases at J; junction bases unmatched: 8. The CDR3 DNA reads as TGTGCCAGCAGTACAGGGGCGGATATAGCTTTCTTT. Its protein product is CASSTGADIAFF.

This clone was counted once. The chain recombines TRBV7-6 with TRBJ1-2, with D unclear. Trimming removed 1 base at V and 4 bases at J, with 13 bases between. In germline, CDR1 is SGHVS, CDR2 FNYEAQ. This CDR3 contains 15 residues. CDR3 residues: CASSLEPGRGYGYTF. In nucleotides, the CDR3 is TGTGCCAGCAGCTTAGAACCGGGTCGTGGCTATGGCTACACCTTC.

This chain links TRBV7-7 with TRBJ2-5, with a tentative D call TRBD2 (5 bases). The CDR3 covers 13 residues. Trimming left V 3 bases short and J 5 bases short, with 10 bases between. Germline CDR1 is SSHAT and CDR2 is FNYEAQ (reference sequence). CDR3 coding DNA: TGTGCCAGCAGCTTTCAAGAGCGGGAGACCCAGTACTTC. It is translated as CASSFQERETQYF.

The chain uses TRBV5-4 and TRBJ2-2; the match to TRBD2 covers 15 bases. V gave up 4 bases and J gave up 5 bases; unmatched junction bases: 6. The V gene's germline CDR1 is SGHNT and CDR2 YYREEE (reference sequence). The CDR3 spans 17 residues. CDR3 region: CASSPWGTSGGTGELFF. Written as DNA, the CDR3 is TGTGCCAGCAGCCCTTGGGGGACTAGCGGGGGGACCGGGGAGCTGTTTTTT.

The rearrangement uses TRBV6-1 and TRBJ2-5; 12 positions agree with TRBD2. The V segment lost 2 bases and the J segment 4 bases; nucleotides outside the gene matches: 2. Germline V CDR1 and CDR2: MNHNS, SASEGT. CDR3 length: 15 amino acids. CDR3 region: CASSELAGGPETQYF. CDR3 bases: TGTGCCAGCAGTGAACTAGCGGGGGGGCCAGAGACCCAGTACTTC.

The chain recombines TRBV19 with TRBJ2-3; TRBD1 might be the D (5 bases). This CDR3 is 17 amino acids long. V shed 5 bases and J shed 0 bases, with 18 bases lying between them. Looked up from germline, CDR1 is LNHDA and CDR2 is SQIVND (reference sequence). CDR3 nucleotide sequence: TGTGCCAGTAGTTCCCCCCGGCAGGGTGGTAGCACAGATACGCAGTATTTT. Translated, it gives CASSSPRQGGSTDTQYF.

The rearrangement uses TRBV11-3 and TRBJ2-2; 9 bases map to TRBD1. V lost 6 bases, J lost 1 base, and 3 bases stayed unmatched. The germline CDR1 and CDR2 sequences are SGHNT and YENEEA. The CDR3 covers 15 residues. CDR3 sequence reads: CASSRGQGNTGELFF. CDR3 DNA: TGTGCCAGCAGTCGGGGACAGGGGAACACCGGGGAGCTGTTTTTT.

The chain's CDR3 is CASSVTNVANIQYF. CDR3 DNA sequence: TGTGCCAGTAGTGTCACTAACGTGGCAAACATTCAGTACTTC. The rearrangement joins TRBV19 to TRBJ2-4; D gene uncertain. Germline CDR1 is LNHDA and CDR2 is SQIVND (reference sequence). This CDR3 region has 14 residues. V lost 5 bases and J 6 bases, leaving 14 bases between the germline ends.

Only one count was recorded for this clone. V gene TRBV30 combines with J gene TRBJ2-4; possible D gene TRBD1, 5 bases. The ends were cut back, 0 bases at V and 2 bases at J, with 11 bases in the middle. This CDR3 spans 15 amino acids. Germline CDR1 reads GTSNPN; CDR2 reads SVGIG (reference sequence). CDR3 in DNA: TGTGCCTGGAGTGTAGGGGCCCAAACCAAAAACATTCAGTACTTC. Amino acid sequence: CAWSVGAQTKNIQYF.

This clone has more than one count but fewer than ten. The chain uses TRBV10-2 and TRBJ2-7, with D perhaps TRBD1 (5 bases). V lost 8 bases, J lost 2 bases, and 13 bases lay in between. This CDR3 has 13 residues. Germline-derived CDR1 and CDR2 are WSHSY and SAAADI. CDR3 DNA sequence: TGCGCCAGCGTTCGAACGGACACCTACGAGCAGTACTTC. Translating gives CASVRTDTYEQYF.

This sequence joins TRBV19 and TRBJ2-7, with D unresolved. This CDR3 is built from 14 residues. The V gene lost 5 bases and the J gene lost 2 bases, with 13 bases spanning the gap. Germline CDR1 reads LNHDA; CDR2 reads SQIVND (reference sequence). This chain's CDR3 is CASSSVGLTYEQYF. The CDR3 nucleotides read TGTGCCAGTAGTTCGGTCGGGTTGACCTACGAGCAGTACTTC.

The chain employs TRBV15 and TRBJ2-3; 8 bases match TRBD2. The CDR3 totals 17 residues. CDR1 LNHNV and CDR2 YYDKDF come from the germline V gene (reference sequence). V shed 0 bases and J 3 bases; nucleotides not matched to a gene: 8. The CDR3 here is CATSRESLAGKTDTQYF. CDR3 DNA: TGTGCCACCAGCAGAGAAAGTCTAGCGGGCAAAACAGATACGCAGTATTTT.

V is TRBV9 and J is TRBJ1-2; D unclear. The CDR3 runs to 15 residues. Germline CDR1 reads SGDLS; CDR2 reads YYNGEE. V gave up 4 bases and J gave up 8 bases, with 21 bases separating them. In DNA, the CDR3 is TGTGCCAGCAGCCCGCAGGCGGGCATAGGGTTGGGCTACACCTTC. Translation: CASSPQAGIGLGYTF. The full variable domain, in which reference TRBV9 and TRBJ1-2 provide the parts outside the CDR3, is DSGVTQTPKHLITATGQRVTLRCSPRSGDLSVYWYQQSLDQGLQFLIQYYNGEERAKGNILERFSAQQFPDLHSELNLSSLELGDSALYFCASSPQAGIGLGYTFGSGTRLTVV.

This clone was picked up one time. The rearrangement joins TRBV15 to TRBJ2-7; 8 bases align to TRBD1. V was clipped by 2 bases and J by 7 bases; unmatched bases: 10. The CDR3 loop spans 15 amino acids. Germline V CDR1 and CDR2: LNHNV, YYDKDF (reference sequence). The CDR3: CATSRPQGASKEQYF. CDR3 nucleotides: TGTGCCACCAGCAGACCCCAGGGGGCCTCAAAGGAGCAGTACTTC.

The chain has TRBV6-5 and TRBJ2-7, with TRBD1 as a possible D gene (6 bases). V was clipped by 1 base and J by 4 bases, with 14 bases between them. The germline V gene has CDR1 MNHEY and CDR2 SVGAGI. This CDR3 contains 15 residues. The CDR3 here is CASSYFPRTAYEQYF. DNA of the CDR3: TGTGCCAGCAGTTACTTCCCACGGACAGCATACGAGCAGTACTTC.

The chain employs TRBV28 and TRBJ2-7; D possibly corresponds to TRBD2 (5 bases). Trimming pared 8 bases from V and 0 bases from J, leaving 8 bases between. Germline values: CDR1 MDHEN, CDR2 SYDVKM. The CDR3 consists of 12 residues. CDR3 sequence reads: CASGGYSYEQYF. For the CDR3, the DNA is TGTGCCAGCGGAGGCTACTCCTACGAGCAGTACTTC. Using reference TRBV28 and TRBJ2-7 for the parts outside the CDR3, the full variable domain is DVKVTQSSRYLVKRTGEKVFLECVQDMDHENMFWYRQDPGLGLRLIYFSYDVKMKEKGDIPEGYSVSREKKERFSLILESASTNQTSMYLCASGGYSYEQYFGPGTRLTVT.

The V and J genes are TRBV6-6 and TRBJ1-1, with D possibly TRBD1 on 5 matching bases. V shed 5 bases and J shed 5 bases, with 12 bases lying between them. The CDR3 spans 13 residues. The germline CDR1 and CDR2 sequences are MNHNY and SVGAGI (reference sequence). CDR3 sequence (DNA): TGTGCCAGCAGTCAGGGAGGGAGTACTGAAGCTTTCTTT. Its protein is CASSQGGSTEAFF.

A word on this clone: Other DNA sequences from this sample encode an identical CDR3 as well. The V call is TRBV29-1, the J call TRBJ1-4, with 7 bases that match TRBD1. This CDR3 region has 12 residues. With 4 bases clipped from V and 7 bases from J, the junction kept 3 bases outside the gene matches. The germline V gene encodes CDR1 SQVTM and CDR2 ANQGSEA. This CDR3 reads CSVGQGGEKLFF. The CDR3 bases are TGCAGCGTTGGTCAGGGGGGTGAAAAACTGTTTTTT. The variable domain in full, with the rest retrieved from reference TRBV29-1 and TRBJ1-4, is SAVISQKPSRDICQRGTSLTIQCQVDSQVTMMFWYRQQPGQSLTLIATANQGSEATYESGFVIDKFPISRPNLTFSTLTVSNMSPEDSSIYLCSVGQGGEKLFFGSGTQLSVL.

This rearrangement joins TRBV18 to TRBJ1-4; D is undetermined. CDR3 size: 13 residues. The V end was cut by 3 bases, the J end by 8 bases, with 10 bases between. Germline CDR1 reads KGHSH; CDR2 reads LQKENI. The CDR3 loop is CASSPTGEEKLFF. The CDR3 DNA reads TGTGCCAGCTCACCCACCGGGGAGGAAAAACTGTTTTTT.

CDR3 nucleotide sequence: TGTGCCAGCAGATCGTGGGGGTATGGCCAAGAGACCCAGTACTTC. Protein: CASRSWGYGQETQYF. The chain links TRBV7-2 to TRBJ2-5; perhaps D is TRBD1 or TRBD2 (5 bases each). Deletions cut 6 bases from V and 1 base from J, with 15 bases between. Germline V gives CDR1 SGHTA, CDR2 FQGNSA. The CDR3 is made up of 15 amino acids.